Presented here are 17 T cell receptor beta chains from one specimen sequenced in a study of blood T cell repertoires in COVID-19. Profiling relied on immunoSEQ multiplex PCR, and the TCRdb table lists in-frame clones only, not all of them. This sample yields about 360,000 clones, of which around 87% are seen a single time; 2.5% to 3.5% belongs to the top ten. What was sequenced was peripheral blood. The receptors shown here come from a human donor in a cohort sampled during active COVID-19.

The rearrangement links TRBV7-7 to TRBJ2-1; no reliable D call. CDR3 size: 15 residues. Germline V gene data show CDR1 as SSHAT and CDR2 as FNYEAQ (reference sequence). V lost 5 bases and J lost 3, with 14 bases in between. The CDR3 loop reads CASSPDSYRYNEQFF. The CDR3 DNA reads as TGTGCCAGCAGCCCCGACTCCTACCGCTACAATGAGCAGTTCTTC.

The chain is built from TRBV6-5 and TRBJ2-2, with TRBD1 as a possible D gene (6 bases). Between the trimmed V and J ends, which lost 6 bases and 2 bases, there was a span of 13 bases. Germline assignment: CDR1 MNHEY and CDR2 SVGAGI. The CDR3 loop spans 15 amino acids. CDR3 sequence reads: CASRQGPVNTGELFF. CDR3 DNA: TGTGCCAGCAGACAGGGCCCCGTAAACACCGGGGAGCTGTTTTTT.

The V call is TRBV30, the J call TRBJ1-2; no definite D call. In germline, CDR1 is GTSNPN, CDR2 SVGIG (reference sequence). The CDR3 sequence is 14 residues long. Trimming cost V 3 bases and J 3 bases, with 14 bases left between them. CDR3 DNA sequence: TGTGCCTGGAGCGGGGATGGGTCGTACTATGGCTACACCTTC. It codes for CAWSGDGSYYGYTF. Variable domain in full (rest from reference TRBV30 and TRBJ1-2): SQTIHQWPATLVQPVGSPLSLECTVEGTSNPNLYWYRQAAGRGLQLLFYSVGIGQISSEVPQNLSASRPQDRQFILSSKKLLLSDSGFYLCAWSGDGSYYGYTFGSGTRLTVV.

This clone was detected a few times. This same CDR3 is encoded by further DNA sequences in the sample. The chain is built from TRBV5-1 and TRBJ2-7, with a tentative D call TRBD2 (6 bases). V shed 0 bases and J shed 6 bases, with 7 bases lying between them. The CDR3 loop spans 12 amino acids. Germline lookup yields CDR1 SGHRS and CDR2 YFSETQ. CDR3 nucleotides: TGCGCCAGCAGCTTGGCCGGGGGCGAGCAGTACTTC. It yields the protein CASSLAGGEQYF.

This clone has only one observation. V and J are TRBV30 and TRBJ2-2; 8 bases fit TRBD1. The V gene's germline CDR1 is GTSNPN and CDR2 SVGIG (reference sequence). Germline trimming cut 0 bases from V and 6 bases from J; bases unmatched to any gene: 6. The CDR3 totals 15 residues. The CDR3 nucleotides are TGTGCCTGGAGTGTACACAGGGGGGTTCCCGGGGAGCTGTTTTTT. It translates to CAWSVHRGVPGELFF.

Note on this clone: Additional DNA sequences in this sample encode the identical CDR3. V and J are TRBV5-1 and TRBJ2-1; 7 bases line up with TRBD2. Germline V CDR1 and CDR2: SGHRS, YFSETQ. CDR3 size: 14 residues. V was pared by 0 bases and J by 6 bases, with 3 bases of the junction left unmatched. CDR3 sequence: CASSLGLAGNEQFF. CDR3 coding DNA: TGCGCCAGCAGCTTGGGACTAGCCGGCAATGAGCAGTTCTTC.

The chain combines TRBV19 with TRBJ2-7; a possible D gene is TRBD1 (6 bases). Germline V gene data show CDR1 as LNHDA and CDR2 as SQIVND (reference sequence). The CDR3 has 15 residues. V dropped 5 bases and J dropped 0 bases, with 14 bases sitting between them. The CDR3 is CASSPGVISSYEQYF. The CDR3 nucleotides are TGTGCCAGTAGTCCAGGGGTAATAAGCTCCTACGAGCAGTACTTC. The entire variable domain, with the rest obtained from reference TRBV19 and TRBJ2-7, is as follows: DGGITQSPKYLFRKEGQNVTLSCEQNLNHDAMYWYRQDPGQGLRLIYYSQIVNDFQKGDIAEGYSVSREKKESFPLTVTSAQKNPTAFYLCASSPGVISSYEQYFGPGTRLTVT.

The V gene is TRBV10-3, the J gene TRBJ1-5; D is undetermined. The CDR3 spans 15 residues. The V end lost 2 bases, the J end lost 0 bases, and 8 bases lay between the germline ends. CDR1 and CDR2 from the germline V gene are ENHRY and SYGVKD. The CDR3 bases are TGTGCCATCAGTGAGACAGCCTTTAGCAATCAGCCCCAGCATTTT. Translated, it gives CAISETAFSNQPQHF.

This clone appeared a single time. The V and J genes are TRBV18 and TRBJ2-1, with 7 bases lining up with TRBD1. CDR1 is KGHSH and CDR2 is LQKENI in the germline V gene. The V segment lost 4 bases and the J segment 3 bases; nucleotides outside the gene matches: 3. The CDR3 extends over 14 amino acids. The CDR3 coding sequence is TGTGCCAGCTCACGGGGACAGTACTACAATGAGCAGTTCTTC. It specifies CASSRGQYYNEQFF.

V and J are TRBV11-3 and TRBJ1-1; unclear D gene. The CDR3 has 14 residues. Trimming removed 3 bases from V and 1 base from J, with 9 bases in between. CDR1 is SGHNT, CDR2 YENEEA, per germline. The CDR3 DNA sequence: TGTGCCAGCAGCTTCCGGGGAACGAACACTGAAGCTTTCTTT. This encodes CASSFRGTNTEAFF.

The CDR3 DNA is TGTGCCAGCAGCTTAGGGAGTCGCCAAGAGACCCAGTACTTC. Translating gives CASSLGSRQETQYF. V usage is TRBV11-2 and J usage is TRBJ2-5; no reliable D call. The CDR3 spans 14 residues. Trimming took off 1 base at V and 1 base at J, with 7 bases between the two ends. From germline, CDR1 is SGHAT and CDR2 FQNNGV.

This clone came up a few times. V is TRBV7-2 and J is TRBJ1-5; no definite D call. Trimming shortened V by 3 bases and J by 5 bases, and 8 bases separated the two germline ends. Germline V CDR1 and CDR2: SGHTA, FQGNSA. The CDR3 extends over 13 amino acids. The CDR3 nucleotides are TGTGCCAGCAGCTTGGTCGGGGATCAGCCCCAGCATTTT. Encoded protein: CASSLVGDQPQHF.

The chain employs TRBV4-1 and TRBJ2-3; 9 bases agree with TRBD1. CDR1 and CDR2 (germline): MGHRA, YSYEKL. The J segment lost 1 base and the V segment lost 2 bases, leaving 10 bases of the junction unmatched. This CDR3 contains 18 residues. The CDR3 nucleotides read TGCGCCAGCAGCCAAACCAAAGGGACAGGGACGGGCACAGATACGCAGTATTTT. Amino acids: CASSQTKGTGTGTDTQYF.

This chain uses TRBV7-2 with TRBJ2-7; maybe TRBD2 (7 bases). V was pared by 4 bases and J by 2 bases, with 21 bases between. The CDR3 is 17 amino acids. Germline CDR1 is SGHTA and CDR2 is FQGNSA. The CDR3 reads CASSWGGLAEFPYEQYF. The DNA of the CDR3 is TGTGCCAGCAGCTGGGGGGGGCTAGCGGAATTTCCCTACGAGCAGTACTTC. Full variable domain (missing parts from reference TRBV7-2 and TRBJ2-7): GAGVSQSPSNKVTEKGKDVELRCDPISGHTALYWYRQSLGQGLEFLIYFQGNSAPDKSGLPSDRFSAERTGGSVSTLTIQRTQQEDSAVYLCASSWGGLAEFPYEQYFGPGTRLTVT.

The rearrangement uses TRBV19 and TRBJ1-3, with D tentatively TRBD1 (6 bases). The CDR3 is 14 residues long. The germline V gene encodes CDR1 LNHDA and CDR2 SQIVND (reference sequence). Trimming stripped 11 bases from V and 0 bases from J, with 14 bases between. CDR3 in DNA: TGTGCCGCCCACGACAGGAGCTCTGGAAACACCATATATTTT. This sequence encodes CAAHDRSSGNTIYF.

This clone showed up just once. This rearrangement joins TRBV2 to TRBJ2-3, with 7 nucleotides matching TRBD1. The trim removed 9 bases at V and 5 bases at J, leaving 8 bases unmatched. Germline V lookup: CDR1 SNHLY, CDR2 FYNNEI. CDR3 size: 13 residues. CDR3 sequence (DNA): TGTGCCAGTTTCCAGGGGGTAGGAGATACGCAGTATTTT. This gives the protein CASFQGVGDTQYF.

The chain couples TRBV14 to TRBJ2-1; 7 bases agree with TRBD1. Trimming removed 1 base from V and 9 bases from J; junction bases left unmatched: 12. This CDR3 is built from 16 residues. From germline, CDR1 is SGHDN and CDR2 FVKESK. CDR3 amino acids: CASSQGGTVLTGEQFF. The CDR3 nucleotides read TGTGCCAGCAGCCAAGGTGGGACAGTGTTAACGGGTGAGCAGTTCTTC.